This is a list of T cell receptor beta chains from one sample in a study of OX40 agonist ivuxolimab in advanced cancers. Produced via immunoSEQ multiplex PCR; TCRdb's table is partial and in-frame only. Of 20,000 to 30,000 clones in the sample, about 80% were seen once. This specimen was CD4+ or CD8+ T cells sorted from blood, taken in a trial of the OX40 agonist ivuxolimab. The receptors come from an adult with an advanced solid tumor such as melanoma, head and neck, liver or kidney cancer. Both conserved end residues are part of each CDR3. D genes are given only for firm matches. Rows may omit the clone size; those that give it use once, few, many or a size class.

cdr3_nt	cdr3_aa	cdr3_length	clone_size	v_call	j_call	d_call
TGTGCCAGCAGCACCACAGGGGTAGTGGGTGGCTACACCTTC	CASSTTGVVGGYTF	14	-	TRBV28	TRBJ1-2	TRBD1
TGCGCCAGCAGCTCGGGACTCTTCACAGATACGCAGTATTTT	CASSSGLFTDTQYF	14	-	TRBV5-1	TRBJ2-3	-
TGCGCCAGCAGCTACGGACAGGGTTCGGGGGAAAAACTGTTTTTT	CASSYGQGSGEKLFF	15	-	TRBV5-1	TRBJ1-4	TRBD1
TGTGCCAGCAGTGAAGGACTTGGCGGAGAAAACATTCAGTACTTC	CASSEGLGGENIQYF	15	once	TRBV2	TRBJ2-4	-
TGTGCCAGCAGCCCCGACCCTGATGACGAGCAGTACTTC	CASSPDPDDEQYF	13	-	TRBV28	TRBJ2-7	-
TGTGCCAGCAGCCAACTCGACAGGTACAATGAGCAGTTCTTC	CASSQLDRYNEQFF	14	-	TRBV28	TRBJ2-1	-
TGCGCCAGCAGCCGGGCCGGGACAGATAATTCACCCCTCCACTTT	CASSRAGTDNSPLHF	15	-	TRBV5-1	TRBJ1-6	TRBD1
TGTGCCAGCAGCTGGGGGGGTACAGGGGGCGGTGGTGAAGCTTTCTTT	CASSWGGTGGGGEAFF	16	-	TRBV5-4	TRBJ1-1	TRBD1
TGTGCCAGCAGTCGCCAAGCAGGGGGCACAGATACGCAGTATTTT	CASSRQAGGTDTQYF	15	-	TRBV27	TRBJ2-3	-
TGTGCCAGCAGCTTCGGAACAGGGGGCGACTATGGCTACACCTTC	CASSFGTGGDYGYTF	15	-	TRBV7-9	TRBJ1-2	TRBD1
TGCGCCAGCAGCCAGGCTAAGACTAGCTTTGGCACCGGGGAGCTGTTTTTT	CASSQAKTSFGTGELFF	17	-	TRBV4-3	TRBJ2-2	TRBD2
TGTGCCAGCAGCTTTTGGACAGGGGAGGGTGAGCAGTTCTTC	CASSFWTGEGEQFF	14	-	TRBV7-2	TRBJ2-1	TRBD1
TGTGCCTGGACCCCCCCGGGACTAGATTACAATGAGCAGTTCTTC	CAWTPPGLDYNEQFF	15	-	TRBV30	TRBJ2-1	TRBD2
TGTGCCAGCATTACGGGACAGGGAGGATATGGCTACACCTTC	CASITGQGGYGYTF	14	-	TRBV28	TRBJ1-2	TRBD1
TGTGCCAGCAGCTTGCCCGGGACAGGGAGGAACACTGAAGCTTTCTTT	CASSLPGTGRNTEAFF	16	-	TRBV7-2	TRBJ1-1	TRBD1
TGTGCCTGGAGTGTACAAGTGGCCACCAGCACAGATACGCAGTATTTT	CAWSVQVATSTDTQYF	16	-	TRBV30	TRBJ2-3	-
TGTGCCAGCAGCTTCGGTGGGGGAACAGATAGCAATCAGCCCCAGCATTTT	CASSFGGGTDSNQPQHF	17	-	TRBV7-9	TRBJ1-5	-
TGTGCCAGCAGGGGGGGGGCAGCAACTAATGAAAAACTGTTTTTT	CASRGGAATNEKLFF	15	once	TRBV6-1	TRBJ1-4	-
TGCGCCAGCAGCCTACTCAGGAGCTCCTATAATTCACCCCTCCACTTT	CASSLLRSSYNSPLHF	16	-	TRBV4-3	TRBJ1-6	-
TGTGCCAGCAGCGTAACCCCCGCAGGACAGGGCAATGGCTACACCTTC	CASSVTPAGQGNGYTF	16	-	TRBV9	TRBJ1-2	TRBD1
TGTGCCAGCAGCTTAAAGTGGGACAGGGAAGGGGGTACCTATGGCTACACCTTC	CASSLKWDREGGTYGYTF	18	-	TRBV5-6	TRBJ1-2	TRBD1
TGTGCCAGCAGCTTATATGGGACAACGTACGAGCAGTACTTC	CASSLYGTTYEQYF	14	-	TRBV7-2	TRBJ2-7	-
TGTGCCAGCAGCTTAGGGAGGGAACAGCCCCAGCATTTT	CASSLGREQPQHF	13	-	TRBV7-6	TRBJ1-5	-
TGTGCCACCAGCAGAGGGGAGGGGTCAGCCAGCTCCTACGAGCAGTACTTC	CATSRGEGSASSYEQYF	17	-	TRBV15	TRBJ2-7	TRBD2